This T cell receptor beta chain was obtained from a study of shared clonotypes between healthy human individuals. Overall study: Three plates were used per donor for CD4 naive, three for CD4 memory, two for CD8 naive and one for CD8 memory.

Comments on this clone: Sequence at one end of the junction differs from germline and may be a read error.

The CDR3 contains 15 residues. Germline CDR1 MNHEY, CDR2 SVGAGI. The study drew its donors from healthy HIV-negative adults without recent acute infections or vaccinations. This was a deep-level run. Data came from immunoSEQ multiplex PCR; TCRdb stores just in-frame clones and leaves some out. The table shows about 1 million clones, with about 75% occurring only once. The receptor was derived from a man aged 18 to 30 in good health. The chain carries TRBV6-5 and TRBJ2-3; D possibly corresponds to TRBD2 (7 bases). Material for sequencing was memory CD4+ T cells sorted from blood. As to subset: CD45RA-negative fraction. The CDR3 DNA reads TGTGCCAGCAGTCAACAAAGGGGGGGCACGGATACGCAGTATTTT. Translation gives CASSQQRGGTDTQYF.